This T cell receptor beta chain was captured in a study of blood T cell repertoires in COVID-19. As for the study in general: Collection of acute and convalescent COVID-19 samples took place in the United States, Italy and Spain.

Assay used: immunoSEQ multiplex PCR; TCRdb lists only in-frame clones, some missing. The table has around 300,000 clones, around 90% seen once. Self-reported history from a screening survey and questionnaire set each donor's cohort. In Cohort 3, a recovered donor had either two negative PCRs, clearance, or symptom resolution. This clonotype was sampled from a woman aged 25 to 45 who had recovered from COVID-19. The sequenced sample was PBMCs or T cells enriched from blood (not recorded which).

The CDR3 DNA sequence: TGTGCCAGCAGCCTACGTCCTAGCGAAAACAATGAGCAGTTCTTC. It is translated as CASSLRPSENNEQFF. The rearrangement uses TRBV7-2 and TRBJ2-1, with a possible D match to TRBD2 (6 bases). The CDR3 is made up of 15 amino acids. Germline values: CDR1 SGHTA, CDR2 FQGNSA. V lost 5 bases and J 5 bases, leaving 16 bases between the germline ends. Full variable domain (missing parts from reference TRBV7-2 and TRBJ2-1): GAGVSQSPSNKVTEKGKDVELRCDPISGHTALYWYRQSLGQGLEFLIYFQGNSAPDKSGLPSDRFSAERTGGSVSTLTIQRTQQEDSAVYLCASSLRPSENNEQFFGPGTRLTVL.